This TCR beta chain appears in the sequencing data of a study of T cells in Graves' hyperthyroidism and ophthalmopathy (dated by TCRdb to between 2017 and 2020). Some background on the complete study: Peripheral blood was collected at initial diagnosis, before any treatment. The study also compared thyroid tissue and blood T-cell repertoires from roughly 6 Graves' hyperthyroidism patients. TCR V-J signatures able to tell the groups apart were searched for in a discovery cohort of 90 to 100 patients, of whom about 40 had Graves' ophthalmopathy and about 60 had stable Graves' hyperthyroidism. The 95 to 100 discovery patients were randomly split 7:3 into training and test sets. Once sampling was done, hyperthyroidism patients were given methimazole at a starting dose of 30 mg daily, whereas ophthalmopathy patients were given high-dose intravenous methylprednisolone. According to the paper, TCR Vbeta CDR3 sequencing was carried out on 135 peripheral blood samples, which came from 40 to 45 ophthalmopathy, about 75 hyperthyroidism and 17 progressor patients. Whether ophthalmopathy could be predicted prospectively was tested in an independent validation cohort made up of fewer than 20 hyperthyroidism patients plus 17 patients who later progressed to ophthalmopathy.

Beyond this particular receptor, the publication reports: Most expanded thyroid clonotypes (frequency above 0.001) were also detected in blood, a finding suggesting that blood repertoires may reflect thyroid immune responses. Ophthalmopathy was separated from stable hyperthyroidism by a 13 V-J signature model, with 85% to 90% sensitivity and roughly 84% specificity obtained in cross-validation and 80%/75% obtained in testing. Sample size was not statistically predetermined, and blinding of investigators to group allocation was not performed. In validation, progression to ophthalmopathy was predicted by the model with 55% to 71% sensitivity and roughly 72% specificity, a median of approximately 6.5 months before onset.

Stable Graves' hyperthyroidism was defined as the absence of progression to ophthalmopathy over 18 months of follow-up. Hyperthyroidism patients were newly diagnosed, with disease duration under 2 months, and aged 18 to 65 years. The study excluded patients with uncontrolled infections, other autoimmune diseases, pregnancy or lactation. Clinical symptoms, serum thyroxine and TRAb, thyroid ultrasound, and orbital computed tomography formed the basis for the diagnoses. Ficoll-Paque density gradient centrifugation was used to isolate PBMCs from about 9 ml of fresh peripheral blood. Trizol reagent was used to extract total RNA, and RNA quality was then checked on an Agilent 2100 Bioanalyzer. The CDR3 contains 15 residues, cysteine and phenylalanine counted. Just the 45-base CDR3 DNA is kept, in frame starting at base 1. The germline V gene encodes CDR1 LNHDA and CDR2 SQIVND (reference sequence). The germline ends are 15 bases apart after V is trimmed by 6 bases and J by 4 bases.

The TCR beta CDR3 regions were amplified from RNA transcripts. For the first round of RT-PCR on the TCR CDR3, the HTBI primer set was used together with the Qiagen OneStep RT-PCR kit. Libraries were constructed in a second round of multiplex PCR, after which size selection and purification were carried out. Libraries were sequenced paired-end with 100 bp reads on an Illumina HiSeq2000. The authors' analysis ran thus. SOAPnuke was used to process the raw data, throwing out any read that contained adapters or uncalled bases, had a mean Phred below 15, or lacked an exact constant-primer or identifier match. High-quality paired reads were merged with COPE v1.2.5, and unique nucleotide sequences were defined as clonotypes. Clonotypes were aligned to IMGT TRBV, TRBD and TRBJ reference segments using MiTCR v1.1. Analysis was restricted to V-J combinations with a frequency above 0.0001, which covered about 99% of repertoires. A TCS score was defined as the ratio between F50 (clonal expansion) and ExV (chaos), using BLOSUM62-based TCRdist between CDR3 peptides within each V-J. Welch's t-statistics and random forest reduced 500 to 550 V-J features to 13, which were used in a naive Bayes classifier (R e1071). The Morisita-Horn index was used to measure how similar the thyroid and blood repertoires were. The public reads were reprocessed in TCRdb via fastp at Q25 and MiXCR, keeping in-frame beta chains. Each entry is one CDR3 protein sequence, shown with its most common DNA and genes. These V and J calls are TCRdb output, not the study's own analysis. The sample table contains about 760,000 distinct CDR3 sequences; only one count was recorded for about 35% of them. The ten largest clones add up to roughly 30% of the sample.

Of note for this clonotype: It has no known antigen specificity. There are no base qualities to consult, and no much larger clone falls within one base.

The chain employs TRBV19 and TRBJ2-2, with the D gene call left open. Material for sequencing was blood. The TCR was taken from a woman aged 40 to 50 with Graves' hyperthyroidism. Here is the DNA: TGTGCCAGTAGCCAAATTCGGCCCTTCACCGGGGAGCTGTTTTTT. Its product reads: CASSQIRPFTGELFF.